Below are 14 T cell receptor beta chains sequenced from a single sample in a study of T-cell memory formation after mild COVID-19. Via MiXCR, TCRdb re-called the 5' RACE reads, giving one row per CDR3 protein. The sample contains about 560,000 distinct CDR3 sequences, around a sixth of which appear only once. The sequencing sample was made of PBMCs or a T cell subset sorted from them (not recorded which). The receptors stem from an adult woman who had mild COVID-19 (a few samples of this study predate the infection). Cell type and time point are not known.

The chain combines TRBV6-5 with TRBJ1-2; D is ambiguous. Trimming took off 5 bases at V and 8 bases at J, with 12 bases between the two ends. Looked up from germline, CDR1 is MNHEY and CDR2 is SVGAGI. This CDR3 has 12 residues. CDR3 amino acids: CASSTVGEGYTF. In nucleotides, the CDR3 is TGTGCCAGCAGTACCGTCGGGGAGGGCTACACCTTC.

The chain couples TRBV3-1 to TRBJ1-1; D is perhaps TRBD1 (6 bases). Germline V lookup: CDR1 LGHDT, CDR2 YNNKEL (reference sequence). Trimming removed 1 base from V and 4 bases from J, with 13 bases in between. The CDR3 covers 15 residues. This CDR3 reads CASSQVQGKGTEAFF. CDR3 DNA sequence: TGTGCCAGCAGCCAAGTTCAGGGGAAGGGCACTGAAGCTTTCTTT.

This clonotype was counted only a few times. The chain is built from TRBV9 and TRBJ2-5; 10 nucleotides match TRBD2. CDR1 is SGDLS and CDR2 is YYNGEE in the germline V gene. V was pared by 3 bases and J by 10 bases, with 15 bases of the junction left unmatched. The CDR3 loop spans 16 amino acids. The CDR3 spells CASSEGSGTSAHGQYF. CDR3 in DNA: TGTGCCAGCAGCGAGGGTTCCGGGACTAGCGCTCATGGCCAGTACTTC.

This chain joins TRBV20-1 and TRBJ2-1; TRBD2 might be the D (6 bases). This CDR3 is built from 14 residues. With 3 bases removed from V and 3 bases from J, the gap between germline ends came to 12 bases. Germline values: CDR1 DFQATT, CDR2 SNEGSKA (reference sequence). The CDR3 sequence: CSARTAGFYNEQFF. CDR3 DNA: TGCAGTGCTAGGACAGCGGGCTTCTACAATGAGCAGTTCTTC.

This clonotype was seen more than once but under ten times. The CDR3 is CASRHGTSFNEQFF. The CDR3 nucleotides are TGTGCCAGCAGGCACGGGACTAGCTTCAATGAGCAGTTCTTC. V usage is TRBV4-2 and J usage is TRBJ2-1; 9 nucleotides match TRBD2. The CDR3 totals 14 residues. CDR1 LGHNA and CDR2 YNFKEQ come from the germline V gene. Unmatched junction bases numbered 6, after V lost 6 bases and J lost 6 bases.

This chain links TRBV12-3 or TRBV12-4 with TRBJ2-1; D remains unclear. The CDR3 runs to 14 residues. V was shortened by 4 bases and J by 9 bases, with 16 bases between the two germline ends. The CDR3 loop reads CASSSPGKAAEQFF. The CDR3 coding sequence is TGTGCCAGCAGTTCCCCCGGTAAGGCGGCTGAGCAGTTCTTC.

This clonotype came up a few times. The rearrangement uses TRBV3-1 and TRBJ1-3; TRBD1 matches 9 bases. The V segment lost 7 bases and the J segment 4 bases; nucleotides outside the gene matches: 5. The CDR3 loop spans 14 amino acids. Germline CDR1 reads LGHDT; CDR2 reads YNNKEL (reference sequence). The CDR3: CASTTTGGGNTIYF. The CDR3 DNA is TGTGCCAGCACAACTACAGGGGGCGGAAACACCATATATTTT.

The gene calls are TRBV18 and TRBJ1-6, with no clear D. The CDR3 length is 16 residues. The germline V gene has CDR1 KGHSH and CDR2 LQKENI. Deletions cut 1 base from V and 5 bases from J, with 12 bases between. The CDR3 protein is CASSPLEGKDNSPLHF. The CDR3 DNA sequence: TGTGCCAGCTCACCACTCGAGGGAAAGGATAATTCACCCCTCCACTTT.

The chain employs TRBV5-6 and TRBJ2-7; TRBD2 matches at 7 bases. J lost 4 bases, V lost 3 bases, and 13 bases had no gene match. The CDR3 contains 16 residues. Per the germline V gene, CDR1 is SGHDT and CDR2 is YYEEEE. CDR3 nucleotide sequence: TGTGCCAGCAGCTCGGGAGGTTCTCTGAGGCGGTACGAGCAGTACTTC. Translating gives CASSSGGSLRRYEQYF.

This chain uses TRBV11-2 with TRBJ2-5; a weak D match, TRBD1 (6 bases). The CDR3 length is 16 residues. The V end was cut by 2 bases, the J end by 7 bases, with 20 bases between. The germline V gene encodes CDR1 SGHAT and CDR2 FQNNGV. Written as DNA, the CDR3 is TGTGCCAGCAGCTTATTATGGGGGCCCAATTATGGGACCCAGTACTTC. It yields the protein CASSLLWGPNYGTQYF.

The chain recombines TRBV3-1 with TRBJ2-3; 9 bases agree with TRBD1. CDR1 is LGHDT, CDR2 YNNKEL, per germline (reference sequence). This CDR3 comprises 15 residues. V lost 2 bases and J lost 3; bases outside the gene matches: 3. For the CDR3, the DNA is TGTGCCAGCAGCCAAACAGGGGGCGAGACAGATACGCAGTATTTT. Amino acids: CASSQTGGETDTQYF.

This clonotype appeared a few times. This chain connects TRBV5-1 to TRBJ2-5; 8 bases match TRBD1. This CDR3 is built from 17 residues. The germline V gene has CDR1 SGHRS and CDR2 YFSETQ. The V gene end was trimmed by 4 bases and the J gene end by 4 bases; junction bases not matched to a gene: 15. CDR3 sequence: CASSVFLGQGRPETQYF. CDR3 bases: TGCGCCAGCAGCGTATTCCTAGGACAGGGAAGGCCAGAGACCCAGTACTTC.

This clonotype came up a few times. The rearrangement links TRBV30 to TRBJ2-2; D is perhaps TRBD1 (6 bases). Germline lookup yields CDR1 GTSNPN and CDR2 SVGIG (reference sequence). Trimming took 0 bases from V and 3 from J, leaving 8 bases between them. This CDR3 comprises 14 residues. CDR3 sequence reads: CAWSVGGYTGELFF. For the CDR3, the DNA is TGTGCCTGGAGTGTAGGGGGTTACACCGGGGAGCTGTTTTTT.

The V and J genes are TRBV15 and TRBJ1-2; D unresolved. The CDR3 spans 16 residues. Germline CDR1 is LNHNV and CDR2 is YYDKDF (reference sequence). Trimming shortened V by 1 base and J by 4 bases, and 16 bases separated the two germline ends. The CDR3, as DNA: TGTGCCACCAGCAGAGGTGGAGTCGACCGGGCCTATGGCTACACCTTC. Translating it yields CATSRGGVDRAYGYTF.